This entry lists 30 T cell receptor beta chains sequenced from one sample in a study of cytomegalovirus exposure and HLA in healthy donors. PCR used 60 Vbeta primers and 13 Jbeta primers. This table comes from immunoSEQ multiplex PCR, and its TCRdb copy is limited to in-frame clones, with some not included. The sample lists over 85,000 clones, roughly 60% seen once, with around 5% in the top ten. The sequencing sample was made of PBMCs. The source is a human donor in good health.

J is TRBJ2-1 and V is TRBV27; the D gene is possibly TRBD1 (6 bases). Germline V lookup: CDR1 MNHEY, CDR2 SMNVEV (reference sequence). This CDR3 has 15 residues. V was pared by 6 bases and J by 8 bases, with 20 bases between. The CDR3 bases are TGTGCCAGCAGCCGAGACCCACAGGGATTCGATGAGCAGTTCTTC. Translating gives CASSRDPQGFDEQFF.

In this sample, this clone turned up a few times. V gene TRBV18 combines with J gene TRBJ1-5; TRBD1 is a possible D gene (5 bases). Trimming removed 6 bases at V and 7 bases at J, with 22 bases between. The germline V gene has CDR1 KGHSH and CDR2 LQKENI. This CDR3 is built from 16 residues. The CDR3 nucleotides are TGTGCCAGCTCCCTCGGGGGGTCGGGGCCCGGACAGCCCCAGCATTTT. It codes for CASSLGGSGPGQPQHF. Drawing the rest from reference TRBV18 and TRBJ1-5, the complete variable domain is NAGVMQNPRHLVRRRGQEARLRCSPMKGHSHVYWYRQLPEEGLKFMVYLQKENIIDESGMPKERFSAEFPKEGPSILRIQQVVRGDSAAYFCASSLGGSGPGQPQHFGDGTRLSIL.

The rearrangement links TRBV5-6 to TRBJ2-7; 14 bases agree with TRBD2. This CDR3 contains 15 residues. Germline V lookup: CDR1 SGHDT, CDR2 YYEEEE. Losses at the gene ends were 4 bases for V and 3 bases for J; bases not matched to a gene: 3. CDR3 bases: TGTGCCAGCAGCCTGGGACTAGCGGGAGACTACGAGCAGTACTTC. Translated: CASSLGLAGDYEQYF.

The CDR3 protein is CASSPVTDLNTEAFF. The CDR3, as DNA: TGTGCCAGCTCACCAGTGACAGACTTAAACACTGAAGCTTTCTTT. The V gene is TRBV18, the J gene TRBJ1-1; a possible D gene is TRBD1 (5 bases). The CDR3 spans 15 residues. Per the germline V gene, CDR1 is KGHSH and CDR2 is LQKENI. Trimming shortened V by 2 bases and J by 2 bases, and 12 bases separated the two germline ends.

The rearrangement joins TRBV9 to TRBJ2-5, with 13 bases aligning to TRBD2. J lost 2 bases, V lost 7 bases, and 5 bases had no gene match. CDR3 size: 15 residues. The V gene's germline CDR1 is SGDLS and CDR2 YYNGEE. The CDR3 here is CASGTSGNPQETQYF. The CDR3, as DNA: TGTGCCAGCGGGACTAGCGGGAACCCGCAAGAGACCCAGTACTTC.

The chain has TRBV2 and TRBJ2-7, with 10 bases fitting TRBD2. The V and J ends lost 5 bases and 5 bases, in that order; junction bases with no gene match: 12. The CDR3 loop spans 16 amino acids. Germline V gene sequence: CDR1 SNHLY, CDR2 FYNNEI. CDR3 region: CASSRNSGRNGNEQYF. CDR3 nucleotide sequence: TGTGCCAGCAGTCGAAATAGCGGGAGGAACGGCAACGAGCAGTACTTC.

A few counts support this clone. This chain links TRBV7-8 with TRBJ2-1, with 10 positions matching TRBD1. The CDR3 consists of 18 residues. V lost 5 bases to trimming and J lost 6 bases; unmatched junction nucleotides: 16. The germline V gene encodes CDR1 SGHVS and CDR2 FQNEAQ. CDR3 nucleotide sequence: TGTGCCAGCAGCAGAGATATAGGCCGGGACAGGGGTGTCAATGAGCAGTTCTTC. Amino acid sequence: CASSRDIGRDRGVNEQFF.

The rearrangement uses TRBV4-1 and TRBJ2-5; D not certain. Trimming stripped 1 base from V and 1 base from J, with 13 bases between. The V gene's germline CDR1 is MGHRA and CDR2 YSYEKL. The CDR3 has 16 amino acids. Here the CDR3 DNA reads TGCGCCAGCAGCCAAGGGTGGGCGCTCCCCCAAGAGACCCAGTACTTC. This translates into CASSQGWALPQETQYF.

This rearrangement joins TRBV4-2 to TRBJ2-1; 8 nucleotides match TRBD1. J gave up 6 bases and V 4 bases, and 5 bases lay outside the gene matches. This CDR3 comprises 14 residues. Per the germline V gene, CDR1 is LGHNA and CDR2 is YNFKEQ. In DNA form, the CDR3 reads TGTGCCAGCAGCCTCACAGGGGGGCGCAATGAGCAGTTCTTC. As protein: CASSLTGGRNEQFF.

DNA for the CDR3: TGTGCCAGCAGTTTTTACAGTGGCAATCAGCCCCAGCATTTT. Protein product: CASSFYSGNQPQHF. The chain has TRBV28 and TRBJ1-5, with D hard to call. Trimming took off 3 bases at V and 2 bases at J, with 8 bases between the two ends. This CDR3 has 14 amino acids. Germline values: CDR1 MDHEN, CDR2 SYDVKM. Filled out from reference TRBV28 and TRBJ1-5, the complete variable domain reads DVKVTQSSRYLVKRTGEKVFLECVQDMDHENMFWYRQDPGLGLRLIYFSYDVKMKEKGDIPEGYSVSREKKERFSLILESASTNQTSMYLCASSFYSGNQPQHFGDGTRLSIL.

This clone was observed a few times. The chain combines TRBV7-9 with TRBJ2-2, with D possibly matching TRBD1 (5 bases). Germline CDR1 and CDR2: SEHNR and FQNEAQ (reference sequence). The CDR3 is 16 amino acids. V shed 6 bases and J shed 1 base, with 15 bases lying between them. The DNA of the CDR3 is TGTGCCAGCAGTTTCCCATCAGGGCTGAACACCGGGGAGCTGTTTTTT. Amino acids: CASSFPSGLNTGELFF. Full variable domain (missing parts from reference TRBV7-9 and TRBJ2-2): DTGVSQNPRHKITKRGQNVTFRCDPISEHNRLYWYRQTLGQGPEFLTYFQNEAQLEKSRLLSDRFSAERPKGSFSTLEIQRTEQGDSAMYLCASSFPSGLNTGELFFGEGSRLTVL.

This chain joins TRBV2 and TRBJ2-7; tentatively, D is TRBD1 (5 bases). V was clipped by 7 bases and J by 5 bases, with 15 bases between them. From germline, CDR1 is SNHLY and CDR2 FYNNEI. There are 13 residues in the CDR3. The CDR3 loop is CASNFGARDEQYF. Written as DNA, the CDR3 is TGTGCCAGCAACTTTGGGGCACGGGACGAGCAGTACTTC.

The chain has TRBV5-1 and TRBJ1-1, with D possibly TRBD1 on 5 matching bases. The ends were cut back, 0 bases at V and 2 bases at J, with 11 bases in the middle. The CDR3 length is 15 residues. The germline V gene has CDR1 SGHRS and CDR2 YFSETQ. The CDR3 nucleotides are TGCGCCAGCAGCTTGGCCGGGGGAACAAACACTGAAGCTTTCTTT. This gives the protein CASSLAGGTNTEAFF.

V is TRBV30 and J is TRBJ2-1, with D maybe TRBD1 (6 bases). CDR3 length equals 12 residues. Per the germline V gene, CDR1 is GTSNPN and CDR2 is SVGIG (reference sequence). V lost 5 bases, J lost 7 bases, and 12 bases lay in between. The CDR3 spells CAWAQGPNEQFF. The CDR3 DNA follows: TGTGCCTGGGCACAGGGCCCGAATGAGCAGTTCTTC. The complete variable domain, with remaining parts taken from reference TRBV30 and TRBJ2-1, reads SQTIHQWPATLVQPVGSPLSLECTVEGTSNPNLYWYRQAAGRGLQLLFYSVGIGQISSEVPQNLSASRPQDRQFILSSKKLLLSDSGFYLCAWAQGPNEQFFGPGTRLTVL.

This chain connects TRBV5-1 to TRBJ2-1; 11 bases fit TRBD1. The J segment lost 7 bases and the V segment lost 4 bases, leaving 10 bases of the junction unmatched. The germline gives CDR1 SGHRS, CDR2 YFSETQ. This CDR3 is 16 amino acids long. CDR3 region: CASSPSGTGGMNEQFF. The CDR3, as DNA: TGCGCCAGCAGCCCCTCCGGGACAGGGGGAATGAATGAGCAGTTCTTC.

The chain uses TRBV27 and TRBJ2-7, with TRBD1 matching over 7 bases. The germline gives CDR1 MNHEY, CDR2 SMNVEV (reference sequence). V dropped 1 base and J dropped 5; count of bases not matched to a gene: 2. This CDR3 contains 13 residues. The CDR3 here is CASSLYRGDEQYF. CDR3 nucleotides: TGTGCCAGCAGTTTATACAGGGGCGACGAGCAGTACTTC.

This sequence joins TRBV28 and TRBJ2-7; TRBD2 aligns across 8 bases. J gave up 5 bases and V 2 bases, and 11 bases lay outside the gene matches. CDR1 is MDHEN and CDR2 is SYDVKM in the germline V gene. The CDR3 is made up of 16 amino acids. The DNA of the CDR3 is TGTGCCAGCAGTTTAGGAGTTAGCGGGATGGGAAACGAGCAGTACTTC. This sequence encodes CASSLGVSGMGNEQYF. The full variable domain, rest sourced from reference TRBV28 and TRBJ2-7, is DVKVTQSSRYLVKRTGEKVFLECVQDMDHENMFWYRQDPGLGLRLIYFSYDVKMKEKGDIPEGYSVSREKKERFSLILESASTNQTSMYLCASSLGVSGMGNEQYFGPGTRLTVT.

The V call is TRBV5-1, the J call TRBJ2-5, with a possible D match to TRBD1 (5 bases). The CDR3 sequence is 16 residues long. V was trimmed by 1 base and J by 2 bases, leaving 15 bases between them. The germline gives CDR1 SGHRS, CDR2 YFSETQ. CDR3 sequence reads: CASSLNRLLKQETQYF. As DNA, the CDR3 is TGCGCCAGCAGCTTGAACAGGCTACTCAAACAAGAGACCCAGTACTTC.

This clone was counted only a few times. The rearrangement links TRBV6-1 to TRBJ2-1; 10 bases align to TRBD1. Germline assignment: CDR1 MNHNS and CDR2 SASEGT. V lost 4 bases to trimming and J lost 4 bases; unmatched junction nucleotides: 7. The CDR3 extends over 16 amino acids. CDR3 sequence reads: CASSGTGTGVYNEQFF. The CDR3 coding sequence is TGTGCCAGCAGTGGGACCGGGACAGGGGTTTACAATGAGCAGTTCTTC.

On this clone itself: One end of the junction varies from germline; a read error may be responsible. The same CDR3 also results from other DNA sequences found in this sample. This rearrangement joins TRBV7-9 to TRBJ2-7; 10 nucleotides line up with TRBD1. CDR1 and CDR2 (germline): SEHNR, FQNEAQ (reference sequence). This CDR3 spans 15 amino acids. The CDR3 sequence is CASSFIGTGVDEQYF. The CDR3 region has the DNA TGTGCCAGCAGCTTCATCGGGACAGGGGTCGACGAGCAGTACTTT.

In nucleotides, the CDR3 is TGTGCCAGCGCCGGGACAGGGGGATCCTATAGCAATCAGCCCCAGCATTTT. It codes for CASAGTGGSYSNQPQHF. This chain connects TRBV6-4 to TRBJ1-5, with 11 bases identical to TRBD1. Germline V gene data show CDR1 as MRHNA and CDR2 as SNTAGT. This CDR3 is 17 amino acids long. V was clipped by 8 bases and J by 0 bases; unmatched bases: 9.

This clone was observed a few times. The chain is built from TRBV2 and TRBJ2-1; 8 nucleotides align to TRBD2. V was pared by 7 bases and J by 0 bases, with 11 bases of the junction left unmatched. Looked up from germline, CDR1 is SNHLY and CDR2 is FYNNEI. This CDR3 is built from 17 residues. The CDR3: CASIRREESRSYNEQFF. DNA of the CDR3: TGTGCCAGCATTCGGCGGGAGGAATCCCGCTCCTACAATGAGCAGTTCTTC. The whole variable domain, remainder taken from reference TRBV2 and TRBJ2-1, is EPEVTQTPSHQVTQMGQEVILRCVPISNHLYFYWYRQILGQKVEFLVSFYNNEISEKSEIFDDQFSVERPDGSNFTLKIRSTKLEDSAMYFCASIRREESRSYNEQFFGPGTRLTVL.

The V and J genes are TRBV12-5 and TRBJ2-1; weak D call: TRBD1 (5 bases). Per the germline V gene, CDR1 is LGHNT and CDR2 is FRNRAP. V gave up 1 base and J gave up 8 bases, with 6 bases separating them. CDR3 length: 12 residues. For the CDR3, the DNA is TGTGCTAGTGGTTTGGAGGGGTATGAGCAGTTCTTC. Protein product: CASGLEGYEQFF.

The V gene is TRBV12-5, the J gene TRBJ2-1; possibly TRBD1 for D (5 bases). CDR3 size: 15 residues. Germline CDR1 reads LGHNT; CDR2 reads FRNRAP. Trimming removed 3 bases at V and 0 bases at J, with 9 bases between. CDR3 protein: CASGLDRSSYNEQFF. The CDR3 DNA follows: TGTGCTAGTGGTTTAGACAGAAGCTCCTACAATGAGCAGTTCTTC.

This chain links TRBV7-9 with TRBJ2-1; 7 bases match TRBD2. The CDR3 consists of 15 residues. Trimming took 1 base from V and 5 from J; bases not matched to a gene: 5. Germline CDR1 and CDR2: SEHNR and FQNEAQ (reference sequence). The CDR3 nucleotides read TGTGCCAGCAGCTTAGTTCGGCTAGCGGACAATGAGCAGTTCTTC. It encodes CASSLVRLADNEQFF.

V and J are TRBV10-3 and TRBJ2-1; 7 bases are a match to TRBD2. The CDR3 extends over 14 amino acids. Germline-derived CDR1 and CDR2 are ENHRY and SYGVKD. The V and J ends lost 6 bases and 2 bases, in that order; junction bases with no gene match: 4. CDR3 sequence reads: CAIRSGAAYNEQFF. The CDR3 DNA is TGTGCCATCAGAAGCGGGGCGGCCTACAATGAGCAGTTCTTC.

The rearrangement links TRBV28 to TRBJ1-3; TRBD1 matches at 7 bases. J lost 2 bases, V lost 3 bases, and 4 bases had no gene match. The CDR3 runs 15 residues. Germline CDR1 and CDR2: MDHEN and SYDVKM. The CDR3 nucleotides read TGTGCCAGCAGTTTTTCCAGGGGGACTGGAAACACCATATATTTT. This sequence encodes CASSFSRGTGNTIYF. Drawing the rest from reference TRBV28 and TRBJ1-3, the complete variable domain is DVKVTQSSRYLVKRTGEKVFLECVQDMDHENMFWYRQDPGLGLRLIYFSYDVKMKEKGDIPEGYSVSREKKERFSLILESASTNQTSMYLCASSFSRGTGNTIYFGEGSWLTVV.

The V and J genes are TRBV11-2 and TRBJ2-2, with D possibly being TRBD2 (6 bases). V shed 1 base and J shed 0 bases, with 9 bases lying between them. The CDR3 covers 16 residues. CDR1 SGHAT and CDR2 FQNNGV come from the germline V gene. The CDR3 loop is CASSLGASANTGELFF. The CDR3 nucleotides are TGTGCCAGCAGCTTAGGGGCTAGCGCGAACACCGGGGAGCTGTTTTTT.

V and J are TRBV5-1 and TRBJ2-5; 10 bases are a match to TRBD2. The V segment lost 2 bases and the J segment 2 bases; nucleotides outside the gene matches: 3. The CDR3 runs 15 residues. CDR1 is SGHRS and CDR2 is YFSETQ in the germline V gene. The CDR3 nucleotides are TGCGCCAGCAGCTTAACTAGCGGGGTTCAAGAGACCCAGTACTTC. It specifies CASSLTSGVQETQYF.

This sequence joins TRBV28 and TRBJ1-2, with D uncertain. V lost 3 bases and J 2 bases, leaving 7 bases between the germline ends. Germline V CDR1 and CDR2: MDHEN, SYDVKM. This CDR3 has 13 residues. This CDR3 is CASSLYSNYGYTF. The DNA for the CDR3 is TGTGCCAGCAGTTTGTACAGCAACTATGGCTACACCTTC.